This T cell receptor beta chain was documented in a study of somatic mutations in cytotoxic T cells in rheumatoid arthritis. Positive selection with magnetic beads achieved the isolation of CD4+ and CD8+ cells, followed by a flow cytometry check of purity. The CDR3 totals 15 residues. Trimming removed 0 bases from V and 6 bases from J, with 12 bases in between. Per germline, CDR1 SGHAT and CDR2 FQNNGV. Repertoires were generated with immunoSEQ multiplex PCR, while TCRdb's copy carries only in-frame clones and drops some. The table has several thousand clones, 75% to 85% seen once. The sequenced material came from CD8+ T cells sorted from blood. The rearrangement links TRBV11-2 to TRBJ1-5, with a possible D match to TRBD1 (6 bases). This TCR was recovered from an adult with rheumatoid arthritis. The DNA for the CDR3 is TGTGCCAGCAGCTTAGATGCCGGGACACCTCAGCCCCAGCATTTT. Residues: CASSLDAGTPQPQHF.